This T cell receptor (beta chain) was obtained from a study of shared clonotypes between healthy human individuals. Overall study findings and caveats: Researchers sampled only blood; tissue repertoires likely differ.

For sorted subsets, 200 ng DNA per replicate equaled approximately 30,000 T cell genomes. Assay: immunoSEQ multiplex PCR; the TCRdb copy retains only in-frame clones and omits some. The sample lists 950,000 to 1,200,000 clones, approximately 77% occurring once. CDR3 length: 16 amino acids. V shed 6 bases and J 5 bases; nucleotides not matched to a gene: 12. Germline loops: CDR1 MDHEN, CDR2 SYDVKM. CD4+ cells were split into CD45RA+ naive and CD45RA-negative memory subsets. Many counts were recorded for this clone. Its matching antigen is unknown. V gene TRBV28 combines with J gene TRBJ1-4; 7 positions agree with TRBD1. The sequence was obtained from a man between 18 and 35 years old in good health. Some clones in this sample may be carry-over from other donors' samples. Sequences were obtained from memory CD4+ T cells from PBMCs. Subset meaning: CD45RA-negative fraction. The CDR3 coding sequence is TGTGCCAGCAGGCCACGGACGGGGACAGAGAATGAAAAACTGTTTTTT. Encoded protein: CASRPRTGTENEKLFF.